A selection of T cell receptor beta chains follows, all from one sample in a study of cytomegalovirus exposure and HLA in healthy donors. Using immunoSEQ multiplex PCR, the repertoire was profiled, and TCRdb retains in-frame clones only, with some absent. The sample lists over 120,000 clones; over 80% were seen once. Input material: PBMCs. These receptors originate from a man between 18 and 29 years old in good health and CMV-seropositive. Both conserved end residues are part of each CDR3. A D gene is named only where the DNA matches it firmly. The size of a clone is reported for some rows only, either as once, few or many, or as a class for expanded clones.

j_call	v_call	clone_size	d_call	cdr3_nt	cdr3_aa
TRBJ1-2	TRBV4-1	-	-	TGCGCCAGCAGCCCTCTGGGGGAGGTTAACTATGGCTACACCTTC	CASSPLGEVNYGYTF
TRBJ2-1	TRBV30	-	-	TGTGCCTGGAGTGTACTCATTGAGCAGTTCTTC	CAWSVLIEQFF
TRBJ2-7	TRBV2	-	-	TGTGCCAGCAGGGATGACACCAGCTCCTACGAGCAGTACTTC	CASRDDTSSYEQYF
TRBJ1-2	TRBV19	few	-	TGTGCCAGTAGCCCAACAGGGTATGGCTACACCTTC	CASSPTGYGYTF
TRBJ2-3	TRBV5-1	-	TRBD2	TGCGCCAGCAAGATACTAGCGGGTAGAGATACGCAGTATTTT	CASKILAGRDTQYF
TRBJ2-2	TRBV2	-	TRBD1	TGTGCCAGCAGCAGGACAGGGGGCGCCATCGGGGAGCTGTTTTTT	CASSRTGGAIGELFF
TRBJ1-2	TRBV2	-	-	TGTGCCAGCAGTGAACAGGGCGGCTATGGCTACACCTTC	CASSEQGGYGYTF
TRBJ2-1	TRBV5-5	-	-	TGTGCCAGCAGCTCCGTCCCCATGAGCTACAATGAGCAGTTCTTC	CASSSVPMSYNEQFF
TRBJ1-2	TRBV10-3	once	-	TGTGCCACCTCCCGGGATCTGAGCTATGGCTACACCTTC	CATSRDLSYGYTF
TRBJ2-2	TRBV19	-	TRBD1	TGTGCCAGCACCTCGGGGACAGGGTTCGCCGGGGAGCTGTTTTTT	CASTSGTGFAGELFF
TRBJ1-1	TRBV27	-	-	TGTGCCAGCAGTTTGAGTTCTACTAACACTGAAGCTTTCTTT	CASSLSSTNTEAFF
TRBJ1-4	TRBV13	-	-	TGTGCCAGCAGCCTGCTCAGGAATGAAAAACTGTTTTTT	CASSLLRNEKLFF
TRBJ2-2	TRBV6-4	-	-	TGTGCCAGCAGTGACTCGCTCGAGGGCGGGGAGCTGTTTTTT	CASSDSLEGGELFF
TRBJ1-1	TRBV6-5	-	-	TGTGCCACGGTTCTGCTTGGCGGGGGCGAAGCTTTCTTT	CATVLLGGGEAFF
TRBJ2-1	TRBV4-2	-	TRBD2	TGTGCCAGCAGCCAATCGACTAGCGTTGGCTACAATGAGCAGTTCTTC	CASSQSTSVGYNEQFF
TRBJ1-2	TRBV7-3	few	-	TGTGCCAGCAGCCCCCACAGGGAGGGTGGCTACACCTTC	CASSPHREGGYTF
TRBJ1-2	TRBV9	-	TRBD1	TGTGCCAGCAGCCCTTCGACAGGGATCTCGGAGGGCTACACCTTC	CASSPSTGISEGYTF
TRBJ2-5	TRBV7-8	-	-	TGTGCCAGCTCGCGGGACCCGAGGAGGGAGACCCAGTACTTC	CASSRDPRRETQYF
TRBJ1-2	TRBV30	few	-	TGTGCCTGGAGTGTAGGGGCAGGCTACACCTTC	CAWSVGAGYTF
TRBJ2-5	TRBV6-5	-	TRBD2	TGTGCCAGCAGTTATCGATTAGCGGGGAACCAAGAGACCCAGTACTTC	CASSYRLAGNQETQYF
TRBJ1-1	TRBV30	-	-	TGTGCCTGGAGTGTGTTGGGAGGGTTTACTGAAGCTTTCTTT	CAWSVLGGFTEAFF
TRBJ1-1	TRBV5-1	-	-	TGCGCCAGCAGCGGAACAGGGATAAACACTGAAGCTTTCTTT	CASSGTGINTEAFF
TRBJ2-5	TRBV6-4	-	-	TGTGCCATCCGAGAGACCCAGTACTTC	CAIRETQYF
TRBJ2-5	TRBV6-5	-	-	TGTGCCAGCAGTTACTTCCCGGGCGGGCCGAAGGAGACCCAGTACTTC	CASSYFPGGPKETQYF
TRBJ2-5	TRBV11-2	-	-	TGTGCCAGCAGCTTAATATACGGTAAAGAGACCCAGTACTTC	CASSLIYGKETQYF
TRBJ1-1	TRBV6-4	-	-	TGTGCCAGCAGTGACTCGGGAGGGTTGGAAACTGAAGCTTTCTTT	CASSDSGGLETEAFF
TRBJ2-2	TRBV5-1	-	TRBD1	TGCGCCAGCAGCTACCGTCCCGGGACAGGGGACGGTTACACCGGGGAGCTGTTTTTT	CASSYRPGTGDGYTGELFF
TRBJ2-1	TRBV11-3	once	TRBD2	TGTGCCAGCAGTAGTAGCGGGGCAAATGAGCAGTTCTTC	CASSSSGANEQFF
TRBJ2-2	TRBV6-1	few	-	TGTGCCAGCAGGAGGGTTGGGGATAGCGGGGAGCTGTTTTTT	CASRRVGDSGELFF
TRBJ2-7	TRBV12-5	-	TRBD1	TGTGCTAGTGGTTTGTTCCCCGGGACAGGGAACTACGAGCAGTACTTC	CASGLFPGTGNYEQYF
TRBJ2-7	TRBV5-1	-	TRBD1	TGCGCCAGCAGCTTTCACTGGACAGGGCCCTACGAGCAGTACTTC	CASSFHWTGPYEQYF
TRBJ2-7	TRBV7-7	-	-	TGTGCCAGCAGCTTAGGAACAGTGCCCTACGAGCAGTACTTC	CASSLGTVPYEQYF
TRBJ1-5	TRBV6-1	-	-	TGTGCCAGCAGGGATAGCGGCAATCAGCCCCAGCATTTT	CASRDSGNQPQHF
TRBJ2-1	TRBV11-2	-	-	TGTGCCAGCGGCCTGGACAGCATCAATGAGCAGTTCTTC	CASGLDSINEQFF
TRBJ2-7	TRBV13	-	-	TGTGCCAGCCAGGAGGGACCCTCCTCACCCGAGCAGTACTTC	CASQEGPSSPEQYF
TRBJ2-4	TRBV30	-	TRBD2	TGTGCCTGGAGTCCACCGGGACTAGCGGGAGGGACCAAAAACATTCAGTACTTC	CAWSPPGLAGGTKNIQYF
TRBJ2-7	TRBV27	-	-	TGTGCCAGCAGTTTTAAAACGGGTAGCTCCTACGAGCAGTACTTC	CASSFKTGSSYEQYF
TRBJ2-1	TRBV6-4	-	TRBD2	TGTGCCAGCAGCCTACTAGCGTCGGATGAGCAGTTCTTC	CASSLLASDEQFF
TRBJ2-1	TRBV5-1	-	TRBD2	TGCGCCAGCAGCTTGCCCGGGACTAGCGGCCCCAATGAGCAGTTCTTC	CASSLPGTSGPNEQFF
TRBJ2-5	TRBV25-1	once	TRBD2	TGTGCCAGCGTAGGACTAGCGGATACCCTGGGAGAGACCCAGTACTTC	CASVGLADTLGETQYF
TRBJ2-4	TRBV7-8	few	TRBD2	TGTGCCAGCAGCTTTGGGACTAGCGGGGGCTTTGAAGCCAAAAACATTCAGTACTTC	CASSFGTSGGFEAKNIQYF
TRBJ1-1	TRBV5-1	once	-	TGCGCCAGCAGCCGGTGGGACATCTCAGATGGAGCTTTCTTT	CASSRWDISDGAFF
TRBJ1-1	TRBV7-3	few	-	TGTGCCAGCAGCCCGCACGGGAACACTGAAGCTTTCTTT	CASSPHGNTEAFF
TRBJ1-1	TRBV30	-	-	TGTGCCTGGAGCCAGGGGATCGTGGATGAAGCTTTCTTT	CAWSQGIVDEAFF
TRBJ2-5	TRBV13	-	-	TGTGCCAGCAGCTTACTCAGGGGGGAAGAGACCCAGTACTTC	CASSLLRGEETQYF
TRBJ2-7	TRBV7-9	-	TRBD1	TGTGCCAGCAGCTTTACAGGGGGCACGGACTACGAGCAGTACTTC	CASSFTGGTDYEQYF
TRBJ2-7	TRBV25-1	-	-	TGTGCCAGCAGTAAAAACTACCCCGGCGGTTACGAGCAGTACTTC	CASSKNYPGGYEQYF
TRBJ2-3	TRBV27	-	-	TGTGCCAGCACTAACCACAGGGCCACAGATACGCAGTATTTT	CASTNHRATDTQYF
TRBJ1-5	TRBV19	-	-	TGTGCCAGTAGTCCCCGCGGGGCAGAGAATCAGCCCCAGCATTTT	CASSPRGAENQPQHF
TRBJ1-5	TRBV7-8	-	-	TGTGCCAGCAGCTTAGATAGTCAGCCCCAGCATTTT	CASSLDSQPQHF
TRBJ2-2	TRBV9	-	TRBD1	TGTGCCAGCAGCGTGGGACAGACCACCGGGGAGCTGTTTTTT	CASSVGQTTGELFF
TRBJ2-7	TRBV10-2	-	-	TGCGCCAGCAGTGAGCATCTAGATCGAACCTCCCCTAATTGGGAGCAGTACTTC	CASSEHLDRTSPNWEQYF
TRBJ1-2	TRBV6-5	-	-	TGTGCCAGCAGTCCCGCGCCAGGGGTCGGCTACACCTTC	CASSPAPGVGYTF